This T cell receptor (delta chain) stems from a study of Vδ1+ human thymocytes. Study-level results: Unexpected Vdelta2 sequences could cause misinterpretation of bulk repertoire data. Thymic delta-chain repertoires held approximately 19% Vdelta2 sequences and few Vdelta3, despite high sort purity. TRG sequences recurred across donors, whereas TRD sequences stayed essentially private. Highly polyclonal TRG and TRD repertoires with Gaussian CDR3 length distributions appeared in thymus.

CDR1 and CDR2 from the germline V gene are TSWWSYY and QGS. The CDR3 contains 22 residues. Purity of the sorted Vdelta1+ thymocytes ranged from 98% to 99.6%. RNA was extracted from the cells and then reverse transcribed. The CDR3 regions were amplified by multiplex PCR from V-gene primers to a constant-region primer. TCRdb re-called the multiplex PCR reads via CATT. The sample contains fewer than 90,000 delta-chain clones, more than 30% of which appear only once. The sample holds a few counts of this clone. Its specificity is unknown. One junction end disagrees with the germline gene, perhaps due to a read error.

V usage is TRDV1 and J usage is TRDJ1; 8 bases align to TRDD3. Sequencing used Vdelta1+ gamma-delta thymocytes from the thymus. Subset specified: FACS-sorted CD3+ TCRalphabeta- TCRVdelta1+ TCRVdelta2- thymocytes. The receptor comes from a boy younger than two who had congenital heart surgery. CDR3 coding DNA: TGTGCTCTTGGGGAGCCCCCCTCCTACGGGTGGGGGATCCCCTCGAACACCGAAAAACTCATCTTT. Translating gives CALGEPPSYGWGIPSNTEKLIF.